Listed below are T cell receptor beta chains from one sample, sequenced in a study of T-cell reconstitution after alpha-beta-depleted transplantation in children. TCRdb re-analysed the PCR reads in MiXCR, keeping a single row per CDR3 protein. The table records approximately 800,000 distinct CDR3 sequences, about 16% of them present only once. The sequenced sample was PBMCs, mostly from graft donor cells, obtained 360 days after TCRalphabeta/CD19-depleted stem cell transplant. These receptors came from a male patient younger than 18 who had a stem cell transplant for acute lymphoblastic leukemia, so the T cells may come from the graft donor. The CDR3 runs from the conserved cysteine through the conserved F or W. The D gene is left open where the match is weak. Clone size is given for some rows only: seen once, a few or many times, or a class if the clone is expanded.

J: TRBJ2-1
D: .
V: TRBV7-6
size: many
DNA: TGTGCCAGCAGCTTTAGATTCCGGGGACCTTCCTACAATGAGCAGTTCTTC
CDR3: CASSFRFRGPSYNEQFF

J: TRBJ2-1
D: .
V: TRBV5-1
size: .
DNA: TGCGCCAGCAGCTTGTTCTGGCACGATGAGCAGTTCTTC
CDR3: CASSLFWHDEQFF

J: TRBJ2-4
D: TRBD2
V: TRBV9
size: .
DNA: TGTGCCAGTGTTCTTCCCGGGACTAGCGCCCGGGTAGCCAAAAACATTCAGTACTTC
CDR3: CASVLPGTSARVAKNIQYF

J: TRBJ2-1
D: .
V: TRBV24-1
size: .
DNA: TGTGCCACCAGTGACCTCAAGGGAGCGGGCTACCCCTTGTCCTACAATGAGCAGTTCTTC
CDR3: CATSDLKGAGYPLSYNEQFF

J: TRBJ2-7
D: .
V: TRBV25-1
size: few
DNA: TGTGCCAGCAGTGAATACTCCTCCGAGCAGTACTTC
CDR3: CASSEYSSEQYF

J: TRBJ2-7
D: .
V: TRBV6-1
size: few
DNA: TGTGCCAGCAGCCGTGCCTTGGGCGATTCCTACGAGCAGTACTTC
CDR3: CASSRALGDSYEQYF

J: TRBJ2-4
D: TRBD2
V: TRBV4-1
size: few
DNA: TGCGCCAGCAGCCAAGAAGAGGTGGGGGGGTCGGACATTCAGTACTTC
CDR3: CASSQEEVGGSDIQYF

J: TRBJ2-5
D: TRBD2
V: TRBV3-1
size: few
DNA: TGTGCCAGCAGTGATCCAGAAGGCGTTAGCGGGGAGACCCAGTACTTC
CDR3: CASSDPEGVSGETQYF

J: TRBJ2-5
D: .
V: TRBV5-6
size: .
DNA: TGTGCCAGCAGCAGCCGGGGAGCGCAGACCCAGTACTTC
CDR3: CASSSRGAQTQYF

J: TRBJ2-2
D: .
V: TRBV18
size: .
DNA: TGTGCCAGCTCACGAGGCGGGCGGAACACCGGGGAGCTGTTTTTT
CDR3: CASSRGGRNTGELFF

J: TRBJ2-7
D: TRBD2
V: TRBV25-1
size: .
DNA: TGTGCCAGCAGTGAGATAGCGGGATCCGAGCAGTACTTC
CDR3: CASSEIAGSEQYF

J: TRBJ2-1
D: .
V: TRBV5-8
size: .
DNA: TGTGCCAGCAGCTCCAGGAGCGGATCGCAGTTCTTC
CDR3: CASSSRSGSQFF

J: TRBJ1-5
D: .
V: TRBV20-1
size: many
DNA: TGCAGTGCTAGAGAGGGGGCAGTCTATCAGCCCCAGCATTTT
CDR3: CSAREGAVYQPQHF

J: TRBJ2-5
D: .
V: TRBV12-3/TRBV12-4
size: .
DNA: TGTGCCAGCAGTCGGACTAATCAAGAGACCCAGTACTTC
CDR3: CASSRTNQETQYF

J: TRBJ2-5
D: .
V: TRBV5-1
size: few
DNA: TGCGCCAGCAGCTTGCCTCTCGGAGCAGGCCCAGAGACCCAGTACTTC
CDR3: CASSLPLGAGPETQYF

J: TRBJ1-2
D: .
V: TRBV5-1
size: few
DNA: TGCGCCAGCAGTCGAAGGACCGCAGTCGATGGCTACACCTTC
CDR3: CASSRRTAVDGYTF

J: TRBJ2-1
D: TRBD1
V: TRBV20-1
size: .
DNA: TGCTGTGCTAGAGATAGGACAGGGCCGTACAATGAGCAGTTCTTC
CDR3: CCARDRTGPYNEQFF

J: TRBJ2-5
D: TRBD2
V: TRBV20-1
size: few
DNA: TGCAGTGCTAGAGAGCTAGCGGGATTGTGGGAGACCCAGTACTTC
CDR3: CSARELAGLWETQYF

J: TRBJ1-5
D: .
V: TRBV20-1
size: .
DNA: TGCAGTGCTAGAGTGGGGGGGCGCTACAATCAGCCCCAGCATTTT
CDR3: CSARVGGRYNQPQHF

J: TRBJ2-2
D: TRBD1
V: TRBV12-3/TRBV12-4
size: few
DNA: TGTGCCAGCAGTTTGGGGGTTGGGGACAGGGGGTTTTGGAACACCGGGGAGCTGTTTTTT
CDR3: CASSLGVGDRGFWNTGELFF

J: TRBJ2-1
D: TRBD2
V: TRBV11-2
size: few
DNA: TGTGCCTACGGGACTAGCGGATACAATGAGCAGTTCTTC
CDR3: CAYGTSGYNEQFF

J: TRBJ2-3
D: TRBD2
V: TRBV7-9
size: .
DNA: TGTGCCAGCAGCTCAGCAGCGGGAGGGTCAGATACGCAGTATTTT
CDR3: CASSSAAGGSDTQYF

J: TRBJ1-2
D: .
V: TRBV20-1
size: .
DNA: TGCAGTGCCATTCTAATTTTTGAATCCTATGGCTACACCTTC
CDR3: CSAILIFESYGYTF

J: TRBJ2-5
D: TRBD2
V: TRBV20-1
size: .
DNA: TGCAGTGCTACCGGGGGGGGCCAAGAGACCCAGTACTTC
CDR3: CSATGGGQETQYF

J: TRBJ2-7
D: TRBD2
V: TRBV29-1
size: many
DNA: TGCAGCGTTGAAGGGACTAGCGGGGTCCTTCTCGGTTACGAGCAGTACTTC
CDR3: CSVEGTSGVLLGYEQYF

J: TRBJ2-1
D: .
V: TRBV20-1
size: .
DNA: TGCAGTGCTCCAGACCTCTCCTACAATGAGCAGTTCTTC
CDR3: CSAPDLSYNEQFF

J: TRBJ2-7
D: .
V: TRBV6-5
size: .
DNA: TGTGCCAGCAGTTACCCACTACGGGACAACGGCTACGAGCAGTACTTC
CDR3: CASSYPLRDNGYEQYF

J: TRBJ2-1
D: .
V: TRBV24-1
size: few
DNA: TGTGCCACCAGTGATTTTAAGGGAGCGTCGTGGAGCTCCTACAATGAGCAGTTCTTC
CDR3: CATSDFKGASWSSYNEQFF

J: TRBJ2-1
D: .
V: TRBV6-1
size: many
DNA: TGTGCCAGCGATAGATCGACGGGAGCACCCTACAATGAGCAGTTCTTC
CDR3: CASDRSTGAPYNEQFF

J: TRBJ2-6
D: TRBD2
V: TRBV9
size: few
DNA: TGTGCCAGCAGCGTAGATGATAGCGGGACCGGCTCTGGGGCCAACGTCCTGACTTTC
CDR3: CASSVDDSGTGSGANVLTF

J: TRBJ2-5
D: .
V: TRBV3-1
size: few
DNA: TGTGCCAGCAGCCACGGACGAGGGGGGACCCAGTACTTC
CDR3: CASSHGRGGTQYF

J: TRBJ2-3
D: TRBD2
V: TRBV19
size: few
DNA: TGTGCCAGTAGTATATACCCTCTAAGCGGGAGGGTGGATACGCAGTATTTT
CDR3: CASSIYPLSGRVDTQYF

J: TRBJ2-7
D: TRBD2
V: TRBV10-3
size: many
DNA: TGTGCCATCAGTGATTTGGCGGGAGCCGAGCAGTACTTC
CDR3: CAISDLAGAEQYF

J: TRBJ1-4
D: TRBD1
V: TRBV5-1
size: many
DNA: TGCGCCAGCACCTCATCCGGGGACAGGGTTAATGAAAAACTGTTTTTT
CDR3: CASTSSGDRVNEKLFF

J: TRBJ1-3
D: .
V: TRBV12-3/TRBV12-4
size: many
DNA: TGTGCCAGCAACTGGGGGTTTTCAAACACCATATATTTT
CDR3: CASNWGFSNTIYF

J: TRBJ1-5
D: .
V: TRBV24-1
size: few
DNA: TGTGCCACCAGTGATTTACCCCGGGATCTAGGGCTTAGCAATCAGCCCCAGCATTTT
CDR3: CATSDLPRDLGLSNQPQHF

J: TRBJ2-7
D: .
V: TRBV5-1
size: few
DNA: TGCGCCAGCAGCGAGGGGAGGGGGACTCTCTACGAGCAGTACTTC
CDR3: CASSEGRGTLYEQYF

J: TRBJ2-5
D: TRBD1
V: TRBV12-3/TRBV12-4
size: .
DNA: TGTGCCAGCAGCGTCAGGGGGCCCGAGACCCAGTACTTC
CDR3: CASSVRGPETQYF

J: TRBJ2-1
D: .
V: TRBV4-2
size: .
DNA: TGTGCCAGCAAACAAGACCTCTCAAGCTCCTACAATGAGCAGTTCTTC
CDR3: CASKQDLSSSYNEQFF

J: TRBJ2-5
D: .
V: TRBV20-1
size: many
DNA: TGCAGTGCTAGAGATCTAAGGACAGTCCAAGAGACCCAGTACTTC
CDR3: CSARDLRTVQETQYF